The clone carrying this TCR beta chain was picked up many times. Germline V gives CDR1 SGHRS, CDR2 YFSETQ. The CDR3 runs 13 residues. V was shortened by 0 bases and J by 4 bases, with 7 bases between the two germline ends. This specimen belongs to a study of patients and donors after allogeneic stem cell transplantation. TCRdb processed the RT-PCR reads anew with MiXCR; each CDR3 protein has one entry. In the table there are approximately 170,000 distinct CDR3 sequences, about 32% of which are singletons. The chain links TRBV5-1 to TRBJ1-1; possible D gene TRBD1, 5 bases. This clonotype originated in a human donor who was either an allogeneic HSCT recipient or a stem cell or donor lymphocyte infusion donor (not recorded which). It is not recorded whose cells these are; they may come from a transplant donor. The material sequenced was blood, either unsorted or a sorted T cell fraction (not recorded which). The CDR3 reads CASSLAGSTEAFF. CDR3 nucleotides: TGCGCCAGCAGCTTGGCAGGGTCCACTGAAGCTTTCTTT.